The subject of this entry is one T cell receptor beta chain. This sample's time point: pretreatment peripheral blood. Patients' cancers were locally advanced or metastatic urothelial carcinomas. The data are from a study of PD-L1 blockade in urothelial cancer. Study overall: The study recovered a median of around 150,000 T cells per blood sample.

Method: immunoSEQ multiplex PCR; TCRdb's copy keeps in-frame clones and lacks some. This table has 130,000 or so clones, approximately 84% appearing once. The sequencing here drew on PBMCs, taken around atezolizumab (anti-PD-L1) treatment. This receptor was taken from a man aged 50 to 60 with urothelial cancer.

CDR3 in DNA: TGTGCCAGCAGCTTAGGGACAGCGAACACTGAAGCTTTCTTT. Translated: CASSLGTANTEAFF. The gene calls are TRBV7-2 and TRBJ1-1; the D gene is possibly TRBD1 (6 bases). Germline values: CDR1 SGHTA, CDR2 FQGNSA. The CDR3 spans 14 residues. Trimming took 1 base from V and 1 from J, leaving 7 bases between them.